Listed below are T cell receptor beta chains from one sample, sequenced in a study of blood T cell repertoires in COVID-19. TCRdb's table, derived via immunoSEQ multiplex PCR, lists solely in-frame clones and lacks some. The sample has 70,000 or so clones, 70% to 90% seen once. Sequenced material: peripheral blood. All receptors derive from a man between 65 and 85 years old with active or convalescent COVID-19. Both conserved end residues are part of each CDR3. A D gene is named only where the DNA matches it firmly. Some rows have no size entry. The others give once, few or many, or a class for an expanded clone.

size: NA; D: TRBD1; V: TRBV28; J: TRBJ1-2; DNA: TGTGCCAGCAGTCCCCTCGGTATTCGGGACAGGGACTTTAACTATGGCTACACCTTC; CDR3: CASSPLGIRDRDFNYGYTF
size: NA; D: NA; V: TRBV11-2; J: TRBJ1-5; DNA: TGTGCCAGCAGCTTAGAGCGGAATCAGCCCCAGCATTTT; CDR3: CASSLERNQPQHF
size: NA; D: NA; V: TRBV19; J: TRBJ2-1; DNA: TGTGCCAGTAGTATTGGAGGGCCTTACAATGAGCAGTTCTTC; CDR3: CASSIGGPYNEQFF
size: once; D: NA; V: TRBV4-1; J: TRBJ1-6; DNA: TGCGCCAGCAGCCATCGCGGCGGAGAGGGGGACACGCCGATTATCCACTTT; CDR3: CASSHRGGEGDTPIIHF
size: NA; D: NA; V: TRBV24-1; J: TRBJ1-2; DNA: TGTGCCACCAGTGATCCGGGGGGCGTAGGCTATGGCTACACCTTC; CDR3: CATSDPGGVGYGYTF
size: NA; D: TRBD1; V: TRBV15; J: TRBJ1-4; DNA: TGTGCCACCAGCAGAGGGACAGGGGGGAGATCGACTAATGAAAAACTGTTTTTT; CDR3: CATSRGTGGRSTNEKLFF
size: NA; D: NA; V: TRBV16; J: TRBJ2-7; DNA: TGTGCCAGCAGCCAAGAGTACGAGCAGTACTTC; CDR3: CASSQEYEQYF
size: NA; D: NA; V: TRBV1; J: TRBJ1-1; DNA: TGCACCAGCAGCCGGCACCCCTGTTCAGAAGCTTTCTTT; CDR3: CTSSRHPCSEAFF
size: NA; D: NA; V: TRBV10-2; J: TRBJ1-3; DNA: TGCGCCAGCGGGGAGTTTAACTCTGGAAACACCATATATTTT; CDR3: CASGEFNSGNTIYF
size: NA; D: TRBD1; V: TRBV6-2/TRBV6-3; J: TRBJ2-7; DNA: TGTGCCAGCAGCCGATGGACAGGGGGCCGCTACGAGCAGTACTTC; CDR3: CASSRWTGGRYEQYF
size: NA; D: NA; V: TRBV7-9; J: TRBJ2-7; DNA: TGTGCCAGCAGCTCAGCCTTCGAGCAGTACTTC; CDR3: CASSSAFEQYF
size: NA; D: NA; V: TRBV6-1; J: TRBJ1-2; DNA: TGTGCCAGCAGTGAAGTTCGACAGAGCTATGGCTACACCTTC; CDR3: CASSEVRQSYGYTF
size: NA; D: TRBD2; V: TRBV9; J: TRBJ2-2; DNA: TGTGCCAGCAGCCTTGGACTAGCTGTCGGGGAGCTGTTTTTT; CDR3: CASSLGLAVGELFF
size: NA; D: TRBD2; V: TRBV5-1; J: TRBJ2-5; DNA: TGCGCCAGCAGCTGGGGACTAGCGGGAGTACGATGGAAAGAGACCCAGTACTTC; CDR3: CASSWGLAGVRWKETQYF
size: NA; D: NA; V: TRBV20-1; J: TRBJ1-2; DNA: TGCAGTGCTAACGCCGGCTATGGCTACACCTTC; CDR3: CSANAGYGYTF
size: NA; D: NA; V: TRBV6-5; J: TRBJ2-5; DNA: TGTGCCAGCAGTCGGCGGATCCAAGAGACCCAGTACTTC; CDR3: CASSRRIQETQYF
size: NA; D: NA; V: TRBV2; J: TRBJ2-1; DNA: TGTGCCTGTGGTCGGAGCTCCTACAATGAGCAGTTCTTC; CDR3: CACGRSSYNEQFF
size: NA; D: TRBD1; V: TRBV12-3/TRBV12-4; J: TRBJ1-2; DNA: TGTGCCAGCAGTCGGGACAGTAACTATGGCTACACCTTC; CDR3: CASSRDSNYGYTF
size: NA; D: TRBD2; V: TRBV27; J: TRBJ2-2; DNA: TGTGCCAGCAGTTTGGGACTACCTGGAGCCGGGGAGCTGTTTTTT; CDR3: CASSLGLPGAGELFF
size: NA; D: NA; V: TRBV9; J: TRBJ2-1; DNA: TGTGCCAGCAGCGTAAGCGGATCCTACAATGAGCAGTTCTTC; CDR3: CASSVSGSYNEQFF
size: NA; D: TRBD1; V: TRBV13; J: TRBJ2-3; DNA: TGTGCCAGCAGCCAGTACCGGGGACAGGGGAGCACAGATACGCAGTATTTT; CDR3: CASSQYRGQGSTDTQYF
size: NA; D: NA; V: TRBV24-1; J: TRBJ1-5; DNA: TGTGCCACCAGTGACCCCAGACAGACTAATCAGCCCCAGCATTTT; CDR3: CATSDPRQTNQPQHF
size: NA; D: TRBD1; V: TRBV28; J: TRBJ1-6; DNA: TGTGCCAGCAGTCTGGGACAGGGGTGGTCACCCCTCCACTTT; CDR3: CASSLGQGWSPLHF
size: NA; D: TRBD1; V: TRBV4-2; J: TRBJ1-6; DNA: TGTGCCAGCAGCCAAGTCCCGGGACAGCCAAATTCACCCCTCCACTTT; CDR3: CASSQVPGQPNSPLHF
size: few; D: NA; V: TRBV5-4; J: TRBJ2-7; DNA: TGTGCCAGCAGCCCGCAGGGGGTAGCGGGATCCGATCAAGGAGAGCAGTACTTC; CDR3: CASSPQGVAGSDQGEQYF
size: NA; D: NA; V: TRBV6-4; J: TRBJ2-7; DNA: TGTGCCAGCAGTGACTCGAGGGTCGGGGATTGGACCTACGAGCAGTACTTC; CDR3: CASSDSRVGDWTYEQYF
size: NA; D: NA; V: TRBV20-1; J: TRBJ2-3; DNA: TGCAGTGCCCCCCCTAGGGATACGCAGTATTTT; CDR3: CSAPPRDTQYF
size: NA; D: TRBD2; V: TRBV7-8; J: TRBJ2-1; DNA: TGTGCCAGCAGCGGACTAGGGGCTTTGAATGAGCAGTTCTTC; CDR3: CASSGLGALNEQFF
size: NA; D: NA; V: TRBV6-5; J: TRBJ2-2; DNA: TGTGCCAGCGGATCTGGGCCGGAGAACACCGGGGAGCTGTTTTTT; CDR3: CASGSGPENTGELFF
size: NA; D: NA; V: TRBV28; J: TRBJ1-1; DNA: TGTGCCAGCAGTTTTCACAGGTTGAACACTGAAGCTTTCTTT; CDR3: CASSFHRLNTEAFF
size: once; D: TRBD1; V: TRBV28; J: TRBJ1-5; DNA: TGTGCCAGCAGTAAGGGGGCTCAGCCCCAGCATTTT; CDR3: CASSKGAQPQHF
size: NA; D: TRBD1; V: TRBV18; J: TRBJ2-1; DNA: TGTGCCAGCTCACCACCGACTGGGGGCGGGACAGGGGATGAGCAGTTCTTC; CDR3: CASSPPTGGGTGDEQFF
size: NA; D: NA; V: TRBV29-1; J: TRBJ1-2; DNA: TGCAGCGTTGTAAGTGCAGGGGAGAATGGCTACACCTTC; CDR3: CSVVSAGENGYTF
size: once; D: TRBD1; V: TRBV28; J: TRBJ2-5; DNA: TGTGCCAGCAGGGGACAGGGGCTAGGGACCCAGTACTTC; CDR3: CASRGQGLGTQYF
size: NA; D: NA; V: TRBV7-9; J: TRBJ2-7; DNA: TGTGCCAGCACCCCGACAGGCCCTCAGCTAGCCGAGCAGTACTTC; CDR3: CASTPTGPQLAEQYF
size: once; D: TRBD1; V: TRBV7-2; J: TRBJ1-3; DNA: TGTGCCAGCAGCTTAACTACAGGGGTCTCTGGAAACACCATATATTTT; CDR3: CASSLTTGVSGNTIYF
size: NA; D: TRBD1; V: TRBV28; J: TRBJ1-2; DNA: TGTGCCAGCAGTTCGACAGGGTACTATGGCTACACCTTC; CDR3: CASSSTGYYGYTF
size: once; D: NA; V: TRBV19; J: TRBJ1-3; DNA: TGTGCCAGTACCTCGGCCGGGGCTGGAAACACCATATATTTT; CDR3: CASTSAGAGNTIYF
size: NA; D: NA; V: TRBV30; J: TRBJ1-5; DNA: TGTGCCTGGAGTGGCCGTACAGGTGCGGGCAATCAGCCCCAGCATTTT; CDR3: CAWSGRTGAGNQPQHF
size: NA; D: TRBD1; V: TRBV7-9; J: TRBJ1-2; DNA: TGTGCCAGCAGCCCGGACAGGGCTCCTTATGGCTACACCTTC; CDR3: CASSPDRAPYGYTF
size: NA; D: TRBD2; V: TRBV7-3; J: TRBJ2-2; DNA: TGTGCCAGCAGCCCAGGTCGACTAGCTGCGAACACCGGGGAGCTGTTTTTT; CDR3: CASSPGRLAANTGELFF
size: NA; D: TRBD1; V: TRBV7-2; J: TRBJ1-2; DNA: TGTGCCAGCAGCTCCCGGGACAGGGCCTATGGCTACACCTTC; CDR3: CASSSRDRAYGYTF
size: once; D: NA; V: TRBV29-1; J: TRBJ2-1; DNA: TGCAGCGTTGACCCGGTCGCCTACAATGAGCAGTTCTTC; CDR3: CSVDPVAYNEQFF
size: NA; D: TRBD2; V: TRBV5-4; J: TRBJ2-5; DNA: TGTGCCAGCAGCTTGGCAGGGACTAGCGGGAGGGAGACCCAGTACTTC; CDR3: CASSLAGTSGRETQYF
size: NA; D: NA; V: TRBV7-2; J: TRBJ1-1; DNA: TGTGCCAGCAGCATTACAGCAAACGTGAACACTGAAGCTTTCTTT; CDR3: CASSITANVNTEAFF
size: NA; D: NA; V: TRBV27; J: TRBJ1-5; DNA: TGTGCCAGCAGTTTATATTGGGCAGGGGACAATCAGCCCCAGCATTTT; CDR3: CASSLYWAGDNQPQHF
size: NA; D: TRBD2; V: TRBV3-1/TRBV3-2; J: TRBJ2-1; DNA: TGTGCCAGCAGCCAAGAATTGTCCGGGACTAGCGGGAGTAATGAGCAGTTCTTC; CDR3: CASSQELSGTSGSNEQFF
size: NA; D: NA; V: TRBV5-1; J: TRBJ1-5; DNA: TGCGCCAGCAGCCCACAGGGTCAAGGTCAGCCCCAGCATTTT; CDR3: CASSPQGQGQPQHF
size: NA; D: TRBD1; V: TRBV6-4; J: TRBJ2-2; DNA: TGTGCCAGCATATACGGGACAGGCGACCGTGGGGAGCTGTTTTTT; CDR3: CASIYGTGDRGELFF
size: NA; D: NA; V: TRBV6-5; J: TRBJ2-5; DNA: TGTGCCAGCAGTTACTCCACACAGGGAGGGGAGACCCAGTACTTC; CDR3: CASSYSTQGGETQYF
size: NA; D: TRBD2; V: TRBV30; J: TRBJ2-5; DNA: TGTGCCTGGGTAGGACTAGCGGGACGAGAGACCCAGTACTTC; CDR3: CAWVGLAGRETQYF
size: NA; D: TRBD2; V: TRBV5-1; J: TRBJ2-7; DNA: TGCGCCAGCAGCTTGGCCCTACTAGCGGGGTCCTACGAGCAGTACTTC; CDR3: CASSLALLAGSYEQYF
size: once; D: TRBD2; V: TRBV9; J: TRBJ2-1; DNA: TGTGCCAGCAGTCCTAATAGCGGGGGAGAGCAGTTCTTC; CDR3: CASSPNSGGEQFF
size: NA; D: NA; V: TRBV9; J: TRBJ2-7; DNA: TGTGCCAGCAGCGTAGGAAGCAGGGTCTACGAGCAGTACTTC; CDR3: CASSVGSRVYEQYF
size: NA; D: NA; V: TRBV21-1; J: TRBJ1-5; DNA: TGTGCCAGCAGCAACCCCGTTCACAGCTACGGTAGAGGGGGTCTGAGGAGCAATCAGCCCCAGCATTTT; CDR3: CASSNPVHSYGRGGLRSNQPQHF
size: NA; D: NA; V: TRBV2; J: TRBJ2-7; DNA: TGTGCCAGCAGTGAATCTTGGTCAGGCGACGAGCAGTACTTC; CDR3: CASSESWSGDEQYF
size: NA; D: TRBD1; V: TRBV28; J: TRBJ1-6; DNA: TGTGCCAGCAGTCCCCCAGGGACAGGGGGTGATTCACCCCTCCACTTT; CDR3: CASSPPGTGGDSPLHF
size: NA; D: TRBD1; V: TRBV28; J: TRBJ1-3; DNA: TGTGCCAGCAGTACAGGGGTCGGAAACACCATATATTTT; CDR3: CASSTGVGNTIYF
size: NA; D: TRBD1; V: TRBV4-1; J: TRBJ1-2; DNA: TGCGCCAGCAGCCAAGTGAACAGGGGGGGTATGGGCTACACCTTC; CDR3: CASSQVNRGGMGYTF
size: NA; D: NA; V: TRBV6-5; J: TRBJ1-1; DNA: TGTGCCAGCACTTCGGGAGGGTCTTCAAACACTGAAGCTTTCTTT; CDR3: CASTSGGSSNTEAFF